This entry describes one T cell receptor (beta chain). This clone was counted ten times or more. It has no known antigen specificity. No base quality information exists; no much larger clone differs at one position. This entry belongs to a study of CD8+ T cells in alopecia areata listed by TCRdb under 2018. Some background on the complete study: The treated patients took part in an open-label pilot trial in which moderate-to-severe alopecia areata was treated with oral tofacitinib at 5 to 10 mg twice daily. Scalp tissue and sorted CD4+ and CD8+ peripheral blood T cells from patchy and totalis/universalis alopecia areata patients and from healthy controls were covered by human TCRbeta sequencing. Patients on tofacitinib were biopsied at baseline and after 4 and 24 weeks of treatment, and several of the patients also had a later scalp biopsy. In treated patients, disease severity was measured using the SALT score, which gives the percentage of scalp surface area affected. Tofacitinib was administered for 6 to 18 months, and 6 months of follow-up off drug were then conducted to assess delayed response and recurrence. The RNA source kit depended on sample type: the PAXgene miRNA kit for fixed scalp, the miRNeasy kit for PBMCs, and the RNeasy kit for mouse skin. High-throughput TCRbeta sequencing was used to examine T cell clonal expansion in alopecia areata in both the C3H/HeJ mouse model and human patients. Clonality in the scalp was compared among normal scalp (n=4), patchy alopecia areata scalp (n=8), and alopecia totalis/universalis scalp (n=8). Amplification of TCRbeta CDR3 regions was done by immunoSEQ multiplex PCR using 35 Vbeta forward primers and 13 Jbeta reverse primers.

Results the study describes overall, beyond this receptor: Scalp clonality and the number of expanded CD8+ clones among the top 100 scalp clones were significantly decreased by tofacitinib. The treated cohort was small, with a single nonresponder, so links between baseline CD8+ expansion and response need larger studies. Lesional scalp, especially in alopecia totalis/universalis, showed higher clonality and more expanded CD8+ clones than normal scalp, suggesting antigenic drive. TCR sequences shared between patients were less clear than in mice, possibly partly because of HLA diversity in the patient population. Resident alphabeta T cells in normal human skin are also sequenced, complicating scalp TCR repertoire analysis, unlike mouse skin dominated by gammadelta T cells. Many expanded lesional clones persisted in scalp and blood during tofacitinib treatment, which may partly explain relapse after stopping treatment.

V sheds 4 bases and J sheds 6 bases, leaving 15 bases between their ends. The CDR3 goes from the cysteine to the phenylalanine over 14 residues. Here the CDR3 DNA is all that survives: 42 bases in frame from base 1. The germline V gene specifies LGHNA as CDR1 and YSLEER as CDR2. Library preparation was by the immunoSEQ multiplex PCR assay. To provide template for TCR sequencing, every sample had RNA extracted and reverse transcribed into cDNA. First-strand cDNA was synthesized using SuperScript III with a 2:1 mix of oligo-dT and random hexamers. A synthetic immune receptor repertoire was used to gauge amplification bias, and whatever bias remained was removed computationally. Per the source publication's procedure: Raw reads were preprocessed to remove errors, and CDR3 was defined according to IMGT conventions as the region from the conserved cysteine to phenylalanine. To get clonality, Shannon entropy was normalized by log2 of the number of productive unique TCRs and the result was subtracted from 1. CD4 or CD8 identity of scalp clones was inferred by cross-referencing scalp TCRbeta sequences with sorted blood CD4 and CD8 repertoires. TCRdb took this table from immuneACCESS and kept in-frame rearrangements with V and J called. Such tables lack part of the clones; where checked against another copy, unresolved V genes explain under half of the gap, and the rest is unexplained. V, J and clone size were drawn from that table, and D and trimming were deduced from the DNA. The sample yields 110,000 or so clones; approximately 51% were counted once. The leading ten clones occupy approximately 3.1% of the sample.

This sample's time point label indicates: 20 to 30 weeks on oral tofacitinib. The sample's treatment or condition label, decoded: oral pan-JAK inhibitor, 5-10 mg twice daily. From alopecia areata patients, peripheral blood was collected along with lesional scalp punch biopsies. PBMCs were isolated by density centrifugation and stained for CD3, CD4 and CD8, and CD4+ and CD8+ T cells were sorted on a FACSAria. The starting material was CD4+ T cells sorted from blood, obtained at week 24, from a patient treated with tofacitinib. The origin of this receptor is a human donor with alopecia areata. This chain is built from TRBV4-3 and TRBJ1-1, with no reliable assignment of the D segment. CDR3 sequence: CASSRERSSAEAFF. The nucleotides read TGCGCCAGCAGCCGAGAGAGGTCTAGCGCTGAAGCTTTCTTT.